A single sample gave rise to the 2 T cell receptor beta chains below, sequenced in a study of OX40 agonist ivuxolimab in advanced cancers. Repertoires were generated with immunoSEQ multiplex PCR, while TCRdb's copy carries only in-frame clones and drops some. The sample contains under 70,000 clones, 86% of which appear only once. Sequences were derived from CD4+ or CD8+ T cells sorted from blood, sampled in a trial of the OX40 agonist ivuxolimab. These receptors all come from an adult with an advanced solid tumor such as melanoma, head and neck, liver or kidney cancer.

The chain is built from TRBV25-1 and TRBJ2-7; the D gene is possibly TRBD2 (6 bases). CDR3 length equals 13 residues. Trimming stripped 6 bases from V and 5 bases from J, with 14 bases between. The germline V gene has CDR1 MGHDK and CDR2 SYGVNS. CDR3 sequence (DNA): TGTGCCAGCAGCCTACTACTAGCAAACGAGCAGTACTTC. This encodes CASSLLLANEQYF.

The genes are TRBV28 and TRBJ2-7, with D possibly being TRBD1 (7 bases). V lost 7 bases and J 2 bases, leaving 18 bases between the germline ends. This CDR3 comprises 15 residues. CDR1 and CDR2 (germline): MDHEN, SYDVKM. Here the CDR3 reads CASITRGARAYEQYF. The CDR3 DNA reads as TGTGCCAGCATAACCAGGGGGGCGCGGGCCTACGAGCAGTACTTC.